Listed below are T cell receptor beta chains from one sample, sequenced in a study of T-cell memory formation after mild COVID-19. Via MiXCR, TCRdb re-called the 5' RACE reads, giving one row per CDR3 protein. The data show 58,000 or so distinct CDR3 sequences, about a quarter seen once. The sample was PBMCs or a T cell subset sorted from them (not recorded which). These receptors came from a man in his late teens or twenties who had mild COVID-19 (a few samples of this study predate the infection). Cell type and time point are not known. The CDR3 runs from the conserved cysteine through the conserved F or W. D genes are given only for firm matches. Size values are once, few and many counts, or a class for expanded clones, and some rows have none.

TRBJ2-7,TRBV3-1,.,.,TGTGCCAGCAGCCGCAGCACTACGGGAATCTACGAGCAGTACTTC,CASSRSTTGIYEQYF
TRBJ2-3,TRBV6-2/TRBV6-3,many,.,TGTGCCAGCAGTTACTCCAGCACAGATACGCAGTATTTT,CASSYSSTDTQYF
TRBJ1-4,TRBV11-2,few,.,TGTGCCAGCAGCTTATACGGCAGGGAAAATGAAAAACTGTTTTTT,CASSLYGRENEKLFF
TRBJ2-3,TRBV6-2/TRBV6-3,.,.,TGTGCCAGTTCGGGGGTGAGCACAGATACGCAGTATTTT,CASSGVSTDTQYF
TRBJ2-6,TRBV5-1,few,.,TGCGCCAGCAGCTTGGGATCTGGGGCCAACGTCCTGACTTTC,CASSLGSGANVLTF
TRBJ2-5,TRBV21-1,few,.,TGTGCCAGCAGTGCGGTGTACCAAGAGACCCAGTACTTC,CASSAVYQETQYF
TRBJ2-1,TRBV6-4,.,TRBD2,TGTGCCAGCAGTGTAGCGGGGGGGCCCTACAATGAGCAGTTCTTC,CASSVAGGPYNEQFF
TRBJ2-1,TRBV10-2,.,TRBD1,TGCGCCAGCGGATACTACAGGGGGCACTCCTACAATGAGCAGTTCTTC,CASGYYRGHSYNEQFF
TRBJ2-4,TRBV7-3,.,.,TGTGCCAGCAGCCCAGGGCCCAAAAACATTCAGTACTTC,CASSPGPKNIQYF
TRBJ2-5,TRBV6-2/TRBV6-3,few,.,TGTGCCAGCAGTTCCCCGACGGGGGAAGAGACCCAGTACTTC,CASSSPTGEETQYF
TRBJ1-5,TRBV4-3,few,.,TGCGCCAGCAGCCAAGTGACGGGGGATAATCAGCCCCAGCATTTT,CASSQVTGDNQPQHF
TRBJ2-3,TRBV9,.,TRBD2,TGTGCCAGCAGCGAGGGGACTAGTTACACAGATACGCAGTATTTT,CASSEGTSYTDTQYF
TRBJ2-3,TRBV28,few,TRBD2,TGTGCCAGCAGTTCACGACTAGCGGGGGTTCGTGGTACGCAGTATTTT,CASSSRLAGVRGTQYF
TRBJ1-1,TRBV9,.,.,TGTGCCAGCAGCGGGGAGGGGGTGTACACTGAAGCTTTCTTT,CASSGEGVYTEAFF
TRBJ1-4,TRBV4-2,.,.,TGTGCCAGCAGCCAATGGAGCCTAAATGAAAAACTGTTTTTT,CASSQWSLNEKLFF
TRBJ1-5,TRBV6-1,few,TRBD1,TGTGCCAGCAGTGAATGGGACAGGACCCCAAATCAGCCCCAGCATTTT,CASSEWDRTPNQPQHF
TRBJ2-2,TRBV6-1,few,.,TGTGCCAGCAGGAACGGGGAGCTGTTTTTT,CASRNGELFF
TRBJ2-1,TRBV7-2,.,TRBD2,TGTGCCAGCAGCTTAGTAGGTCCGGGTAGCGGGGGGGCTTGGGATGAGCAGTTCTTC,CASSLVGPGSGGAWDEQFF
TRBJ2-5,TRBV12-3/TRBV12-4,few,TRBD1,TGTGCCAGCACCCCACAGGGGTCCTTTGAGACCCAGTACTTC,CASTPQGSFETQYF
TRBJ2-5,TRBV20-1,.,.,TGCAGTGCCCGGCGGCAGCACCAAGAGACCCAGTACTTC,CSARRQHQETQYF
TRBJ2-1,TRBV7-6,.,.,TGTGCCAGCAGCTTAGGTTGGCGCAGCTCCTACAATGAGCAGTTCTTC,CASSLGWRSSYNEQFF
TRBJ1-3,TRBV9,few,TRBD1,TGTGCCAGCAGCCTTAGAGGGACAGCCGACTCTGGAAACACCATATATTTT,CASSLRGTADSGNTIYF
TRBJ2-7,TRBV5-4,few,TRBD1,TGTGCCAGCAGCTCGGGACAGGGTGGCTACGAGCAGTACTTC,CASSSGQGGYEQYF
TRBJ2-3,TRBV29-1,.,TRBD1,TGCAGCGTTGAGGACAGGGGGCCTGATACGCAGTATTTT,CSVEDRGPDTQYF
TRBJ2-7,TRBV5-4,few,TRBD1,TGTGCCAGCAGCCCCGAACAGGGGAGCTCCTACGAGCAGTACTTC,CASSPEQGSSYEQYF
TRBJ1-5,TRBV5-1,few,.,TGCGCCAGCAGAGCTTGGAGGGCAGGGGTCCTCAATCAGCCCCAGCATTTT,CASRAWRAGVLNQPQHF
TRBJ1-4,TRBV7-9,.,.,TGTGCCAGCAGCTTAAATCAGACAGGATGGGGTGAAAAACTGTTTTTT,CASSLNQTGWGEKLFF
TRBJ2-1,TRBV15,.,.,TGTGCCACCAGCAGAGCGCCTGGGCGGAATGAGCAGTTCTTC,CATSRAPGRNEQFF
TRBJ2-3,TRBV10-3,few,TRBD1,TGTCCCAAACAGGGGGAACATACGCAGTATTTT,CPKQGEHTQYF
TRBJ2-3,TRBV29-1,few,.,TGCAGCGTAGTACAGGAGACAGATACGCAGTATTTT,CSVVQETDTQYF
TRBJ2-7,TRBV6-2/TRBV6-3,.,.,TGTGCCAGCAGTTACTCGACGCGAGTTCCCTCCTACGAGCAGTACTTC,CASSYSTRVPSYEQYF
TRBJ2-7,TRBV24-1,.,.,TGTGCCACCACCGAGGGTGGGGCCCCCTACGAGCAGTACTTC,CATTEGGAPYEQYF
TRBJ2-1,TRBV4-1,.,.,TGCGCCAGCAGCCCCCTTGACCAGAGCTCCTACAATGAGCAGTTCTTC,CASSPLDQSSYNEQFF
TRBJ2-5,TRBV12-3/TRBV12-4,.,TRBD2,TGTGCCAGCAGGTTCTCCGGGGGGACTGAAGAGACCCAGTACTTC,CASRFSGGTEETQYF
TRBJ2-3,TRBV20-1,.,.,TGCAGTGCCCCCCCAGAGGGCCCGGGGGATACGCAGTATTTT,CSAPPEGPGDTQYF
TRBJ2-2,TRBV2,once,TRBD1,TGTGCCAGCAGTGAGGTTGCTTGGGCCACCGGGACAGCGAACACCGGGGAGCTGTTTTTT,CASSEVAWATGTANTGELFF
TRBJ2-5,TRBV11-2,few,TRBD2,TGTGCCAGCCGGACCGGGACTAGCGGCCGGGAGACCCAGTACTTC,CASRTGTSGRETQYF
TRBJ2-5,TRBV4-1,.,.,TGCGCCAGCAGCCCTTTGGGGGGTAGCCTAGAGACCCAGTACTTC,CASSPLGGSLETQYF
TRBJ1-1,TRBV4-3,.,.,TGCGCCAGCAGCCAAGATCGGACGGAGTTGAGGGCTTTCTTT,CASSQDRTELRAFF
TRBJ2-7,TRBV4-3,.,.,TGCGCCAGCAGCCAAGACTTCGGCGGGGCGCCCTACGAGCAGTACTTC,CASSQDFGGAPYEQYF
TRBJ1-1,TRBV4-1,.,.,TGCGCCAGCAGCCTAAGGACTCTGGGCACTGAAGCTTTCTTT,CASSLRTLGTEAFF
TRBJ2-7,TRBV4-1,.,.,TGCGCCAGCAGCCAAGATCGGGGGCAGAGGCGCGGCGAGCAGTACTTC,CASSQDRGQRRGEQYF
TRBJ2-3,TRBV7-8,few,TRBD2,TGTGCCAGCAGCCCCGTTTCTAGCGGGGGCTCAGATACGCAGTATTTT,CASSPVSSGGSDTQYF
TRBJ1-1,TRBV19,.,.,TGTGCCAGTAGTATATCCGCCCTAGACAGGCCTTACACTGAAGCTTTCTTT,CASSISALDRPYTEAFF
TRBJ1-6,TRBV6-2/TRBV6-3,.,.,TGTGCCAGCAGTTACTCGAGCTCCTATAATTCACCCCTCCACTTT,CASSYSSSYNSPLHF
TRBJ1-5,TRBV6-2/TRBV6-3,.,TRBD1,TGTGCCAGCAGTTACAGGGGGACAGGGGTTGTTCAGCCCCAGCATTTT,CASSYRGTGVVQPQHF
TRBJ2-3,TRBV7-9,.,TRBD1,TGTGCCAGCAGTATACAGGGGGCTAGCACAGATACGCAGTATTTT,CASSIQGASTDTQYF
TRBJ1-5,TRBV6-2/TRBV6-3,many,.,TGTGCCAGCAGTGCGCCCGTCATCCGCAGAATTCAGCCCCAGCATTTT,CASSAPVIRRIQPQHF
TRBJ2-2,TRBV28,.,TRBD1,TGTGCCACCCCCGCCCCCGGGACAGGGCTTGGTACCGGGGAGCTGTTTTTT,CATPAPGTGLGTGELFF
TRBJ1-4,TRBV10-3,.,.,TGTGCCATCAGTGAGGGGGTGGGAAGTGAAAAACTGTTTTTT,CAISEGVGSEKLFF
TRBJ2-2,TRBV2,medium-sized,.,TGTGCCAGCACTCCGCTGAACACCGGGGAGCTGTTTTTT,CASTPLNTGELFF
TRBJ1-1,TRBV4-3,.,.,TGCGCCAGCAACGAACGGGGGACCGGCACTGAAGCTTTCTTT,CASNERGTGTEAFF
TRBJ2-2,TRBV20-1,.,.,TGCAGTGCCCATGACAGGAACACCGGGGAGCTGTTTTTT,CSAHDRNTGELFF
TRBJ2-1,TRBV6-2/TRBV6-3,.,.,TGTGCCAGCAGTTACCCCCTTGCGGGGTTAGGCAATGAGCAGTTCTTC,CASSYPLAGLGNEQFF
TRBJ1-5,TRBV20-1,.,TRBD1,TGCAGTGCTAGGGAACCCCAGGGGGCGTTCAATCAGCCCCAGCATTTT,CSAREPQGAFNQPQHF